A single TCR beta chain is shown here with its context. Its antigen is not known. This sample was taken from a study of shared clonotypes between healthy human individuals. General study findings and limits: The expectation was that sequencing depth would affect clonotype sharing among donors. Represented diversity, genetic and exposure-history alike, was limited by few donors.

Assay execution proceeded at the deep level. Evenly divided among several immunoSEQ plates was the genomic DNA of each subset. The protocol was immunoSEQ multiplex PCR, while the TCRdb copy is restricted to in-frame clones and leaves out a portion. The sample has around 450,000 clones; 79% are singletons. The receptor was isolated from a middle-aged woman in good health. Some clones in this sample may be carry-over from other donors' samples. The sample taken for sequencing was PBMCs.

The CDR3 protein is CASSLRLGNTGELFF. The CDR3 bases are TGTGCCAGCAGCTTAAGACTAGGGAACACCGGGGAGCTGTTTTTT. V and J are TRBV11-3 and TRBJ2-2, with a possible D match to TRBD2 (6 bases). The CDR3 has 15 residues. V was trimmed by 2 bases and J by 1 base, leaving 8 bases between them. Germline V lookup: CDR1 SGHNT, CDR2 YENEEA.